One and the same sample provided the 5 T cell receptor beta chains below, sequenced in a study of CD8 T cells in ankylosing spondylitis. TCRdb independently ran MiXCR on the 5' RACE reads; one entry per CDR3 protein. Among under 300,000 distinct CDR3 sequences listed, around 10% were seen once. Sequenced: blood, either unsorted or a sorted T cell fraction (not recorded which). These receptors all stem from a male donor with ankylosing spondylitis or in good health (not recorded which).

The chain joins TRBV12-3 or TRBV12-4 to TRBJ2-3; tentatively, D is TRBD2 (5 bases). This CDR3 is built from 15 residues. Between the trimmed V and J ends, which lost 6 bases and 3 bases, there was a span of 16 bases. The CDR3 DNA is TGTGCCAGCAGCCCTCCGGGGTATTGGACAGATACGCAGTATTTT. Translation gives CASSPPGYWTDTQYF.

The J gene is TRBJ2-5, the V gene TRBV5-1; D not certain. V was pared by 0 bases and J by 5 bases, with 14 bases between. The CDR3 is made up of 15 amino acids. The germline V gene has CDR1 SGHRS and CDR2 YFSETQ. The CDR3 coding sequence is TGCGCCAGCAGCTTGGGATTGTCGGGTCGGGAGACCCAGTACTTC. Its protein is CASSLGLSGRETQYF.

This clonotype was recorded at least ten times. The chain recombines TRBV20-1 with TRBJ2-3, with TRBD2 matching 13 bases. The CDR3 contains 17 residues. Germline V lookup: CDR1 DFQATT, CDR2 SNEGSKA (reference sequence). The trim removed 0 bases at V and 2 bases at J, leaving 5 bases unmatched. The CDR3, as DNA: TGCAGTGCTAGAGATCGACTAGCGGGGGGTCACACAGATACGCAGTATTTT. It translates to CSARDRLAGGHTDTQYF.

A remark on this clonotype: A much more abundant neighbour one base away suggests this may be a read error. The V gene is TRBV5-1, the J gene TRBJ1-2; tentatively, D is TRBD1 (6 bases). Germline CDR1 SGHRS, CDR2 YFSETQ. The CDR3 has 16 residues. The chain's CDR3 is CTSSFRQEQGVYGYTF. DNA for the CDR3: TGCACCAGCAGCTTCCGACAGGAACAAGGAGTATATGGCTACACCTTC.

This clonotype was observed a handful of times. The chain joins TRBV6-5 to TRBJ1-4, with 7 positions matching TRBD1. V dropped 4 bases and J dropped 8; count of bases not matched to a gene: 10. Germline V gene lookup returns CDR1 MNHEY and CDR2 SVGAGI. There are 15 residues in the CDR3. The CDR3, as DNA: TGTGCCAGCAGTTCTGGACAGCGAGGGGGCGAAAAACTGTTTTTT. It is translated as CASSSGQRGGEKLFF.